This TCR beta chain appears in the sequencing data of a study of technical replicates of blood from a few donors. With 8 bases removed from V and 1 base from J, the gap between germline ends came to 11 bases. Germline CDR1 is MNHEY and CDR2 is SVGAGI. The CDR3 runs to 13 residues. Libraries were prepared by immunoSEQ multiplex PCR; TCRdb keeps only in-frame clonotypes and omits some of them. The data contain roughly 68,000 clones, about 97% of them singletons. This TCR derives from a human donor in good health. Sequencing was done on a sample of T cells isolated from PBMCs. V is TRBV6-5 and J is TRBJ1-1; D is ambiguous. The CDR3 region is CASGYGGNTEAFF. CDR3 nucleotide sequence: TGTGCCAGCGGCTACGGAGGGAACACTGAAGCTTTCTTT.